This T cell receptor (beta chain) stems from a study of shared clonotypes between healthy human individuals. The deep-level immunoSEQ assay was used. Unsorted PBMC replicate PCRs used approximately 290 ng DNA, 25,000 to 30,000 T cell genomes. The method was immunoSEQ multiplex PCR; TCRdb's version includes in-frame clones alone and lacks a portion of them. The sample holds about 520,000 clones, around four fifths seen once. After removal of 0 bases from V and 3 bases from J, the junction contained 8 bases not matched to a gene. Germline lookup yields CDR1 SGHKS and CDR2 YYEKEE (reference sequence). CDR3 length: 17 amino acids.

This receptor was taken from a middle-aged woman in good health. Some clones in this sample may be carry-over from other donors' samples. V gene TRBV5-5 combines with J gene TRBJ2-2, with 7 bases fitting TRBD2. Sequencing used PBMCs. The chain's CDR3 is CASSLGTSGIYTGELFF. The CDR3 DNA sequence: TGTGCCAGCAGCTTGGGTACGAGCGGGATATACACCGGGGAGCTGTTTTTT.